This TCR beta chain stems from a study of breast tumors, draining lymph nodes, adjacent tissues (dated by TCRdb to about 2016). Describing the broader study: In breast cancer patients, the study compared the TCR beta repertoires of tumor, adjacent nontumor tissue and axillary lymph nodes. The study was designed to assess the relationships and possible T-cell exchange between tumor, surrounding tissue and draining lymph node repertoires in human breast cancer.

The lymph node samples were taken from the axillary draining lymph nodes of breast cancer patients. Sequenced on an Illumina HiSeq 2000. TCR beta chain libraries were generated by multiplex PCR amplification. High-throughput sequencing was used to analyze the amplified TCR beta chain products. TCRdb reanalyzed the raw reads on its own, using fastp at Q25 for trimming and MiXCR for clone calling, and kept in-frame beta chains. Rows matching on CDR3 protein sequence are summarized as one entry with the most common DNA and genes. The sample data list around 110,000 distinct CDR3 sequences, and around 30% of these were observed just once. The ten largest clonotypes hold 4.5% to 7% of the sample. This clonotype was counted ten times or more. Its antigen is currently not known. Per-base qualities were not stored, and no clone one base away is much larger. The study at large found these results: Rather than being directly demonstrated, the conclusion that tumor T cells originate in lymph nodes was presented as consistent with a hypothesis. Tumors showed preferential V and J gene usage, and their T-cell repertoire diversity fell below that of lymph nodes yet above that of nontumor tissue. Tumor and nontumor tissue repertoires were significantly more similar in luminal-like than in basal-like breast cancer. The data were considered consistent with most tumor T cells being derived from the lymph node and subsequently expanding within tumor tissue.

The germline V end is reduced by 0 bases and the J end by 4 bases; junction bases left unmatched: 4. Counted from cysteine to phenylalanine, this CDR3 has 14 amino acids. Only the CDR3 region is kept as DNA, spanning 42 bases read in frame from base 1. CDR1 and CDR2, looked up from the germline V gene (reference sequence), are DFQATT and SNEGSKA. The chain was built from TRBV20-1 and TRBJ1-2; 8 bases in between match TRBD1. The material sequenced was axillary lymph node tissue. The sequence derives from a female donor with breast cancer. Some clones in this sample may be carry-over from other donors' samples. The CDR3 corresponds to CSAREGTGPYGYTF. The sequence in DNA is TGCAGTGCTAGAGAGGGGACAGGACCCTATGGCTACACCTTC.